The clone carrying this T cell receptor (beta chain) was detected many times. Its target is unknown. It was with a sample-barcoded 5' primer and a J-beta primer mix that a second PCR of roughly 7 to 12 cycles was run. Every cDNA molecule carried a tag from a template-switch adaptor bearing 12 random nucleotides. TCRdb itself ran the 5' RACE reads through MiXCR, one entry per CDR3 protein. The sample has 1.5 million to 2 million distinct CDR3 sequences, roughly 27% seen once. This record belongs to a study of blood T cells in healthy people across ages. Points from the study as a whole: TCR beta diversity, measured per million T cells, fell in a roughly linear way with age. Donor CMV infection status was unknown, possibly confounding age-related changes in expanded clonotypes.

This CDR3 has 14 residues. Trimming cost V 0 bases and J 6 bases, with 9 bases left between them. Isolating PBMCs gave at least 6.5 million of these cells per sample. The receptor was derived from a woman in her twenties or thirties in good health. This chain uses TRBV12-3 or TRBV12-4 with TRBJ2-1; D possibly corresponds to TRBD2 (6 bases). Sequencing input: blood. CDR3 sequence: CASSLAGLVNEQFF. The DNA of the CDR3 is TGTGCCAGCAGTTTAGCGGGACTTGTCAATGAGCAGTTCTTC.